The clone carrying this TCR beta chain has a handful of counts. It is unclear where the CDR3 begins or ends on the DNA, so no DNA is shown, and the CDR3 is as TCRdb lists it. The data derive from a study of blood T cell repertoires in COVID-19. Study-wide context: Whether acute or convalescent, the COVID-19 samples came from the United States, Italy and Spain. The analysed material was cDNA or gDNA that came from T cells, B-cell-depleted T cells, or PBMCs.

From its first to its last residue, the CDR3 has 13 amino acids. In the authors' workflow: Quantification of nucleated cells was approximated via reference gene primer amplification. Clones were read by immunoSEQ multiplex PCR, and TCRdb kept only the in-frame ones, dropping some. The V and J calls and clone size come from that table; D and trimming were worked out from the DNA. In the table there are 150,000 to 180,000 clones, roughly 78% of which are singletons. Sequenced: peripheral blood. The source of this sequence is an elderly man with acute or convalescent COVID-19. The rearrangement joins TRBV12-3 or TRBV12-4 to TRBJ1-2; TRBD1, the table's D call, was not compared with the DNA. The CDR3: CASSSSGQGGYTF.